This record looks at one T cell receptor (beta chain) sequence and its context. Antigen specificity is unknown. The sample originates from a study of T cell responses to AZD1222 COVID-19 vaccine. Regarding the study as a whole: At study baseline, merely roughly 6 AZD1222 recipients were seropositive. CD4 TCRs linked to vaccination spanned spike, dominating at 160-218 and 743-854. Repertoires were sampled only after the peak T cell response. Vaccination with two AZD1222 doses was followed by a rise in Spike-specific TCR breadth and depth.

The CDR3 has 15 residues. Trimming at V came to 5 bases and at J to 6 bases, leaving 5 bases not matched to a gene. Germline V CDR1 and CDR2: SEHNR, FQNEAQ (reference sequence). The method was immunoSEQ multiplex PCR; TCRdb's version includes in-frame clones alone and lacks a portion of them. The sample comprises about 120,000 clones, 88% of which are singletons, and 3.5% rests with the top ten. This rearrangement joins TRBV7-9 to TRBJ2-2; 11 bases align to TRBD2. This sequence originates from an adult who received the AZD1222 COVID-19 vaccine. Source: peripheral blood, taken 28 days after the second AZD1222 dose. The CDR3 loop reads CASSLNSGRAGELFF. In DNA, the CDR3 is TGTGCCAGCAGCCTCAATAGCGGGAGGGCCGGGGAGCTGTTTTTT.